Below, 18 T cell receptor beta chains from the same sample are listed, as sequenced in a study of PD-L1 blockade in urothelial cancer. The assay was immunoSEQ multiplex PCR, and TCRdb's table has in-frame clones only and misses some. The data hold about 43,000 clones, with about 88% observed a single time. Sequences were derived from PBMCs, sampled around atezolizumab (anti-PD-L1) treatment. These receptors came from a woman aged 60 to 75 with urothelial cancer.

V gene TRBV11-3 combines with J gene TRBJ2-7; 8 bases match TRBD1. This CDR3 is built from 14 residues. Trimming cost V 5 bases and J 0 bases; bases outside gene matches: 3. Germline V lookup: CDR1 SGHNT, CDR2 YENEEA. The CDR3 spells CASSPDRDSYEQYF. The CDR3 DNA reads as TGTGCCAGCAGCCCGGACAGGGACTCCTACGAGCAGTACTTC.

V is TRBV7-9 and J is TRBJ1-1, with D possibly TRBD1 on 5 matching bases. Trimming cost V 10 bases and J 5 bases, with 17 bases left between them. The germline gives CDR1 SEHNR, CDR2 FQNEAQ (reference sequence). There are 13 residues in the CDR3. CDR3 in DNA: TGTGCCACCCAGGGAGGGAAAACTACTGAAGCTTTCTTT. It is translated as CATQGGKTTEAFF.

A few counts support this clone. The V call is TRBV2, the J call TRBJ2-2, with D possibly TRBD1 on 6 matching bases. The length of the CDR3 is 14 residues. Trimming left V 6 bases short and J 4 bases short, with 12 bases between. Germline V gene data show CDR1 as SNHLY and CDR2 as FYNNEI. The CDR3 sequence: CASRLQGSTGELFF. The CDR3 bases are TGTGCCAGCAGGTTACAGGGATCCACCGGGGAGCTGTTTTTT.

The gene calls are TRBV10-3 and TRBJ1-2; D is unresolved. Germline lookup yields CDR1 ENHRY and CDR2 SYGVKD. V was cut by 4 bases and J by 3 bases, with 18 bases left in between. The CDR3 is 16 amino acids. The CDR3 sequence is CAISASSEGTDYGYTF. The CDR3 bases are TGTGCCATCAGTGCTTCTTCTGAGGGTACAGACTATGGCTACACCTTC.

This clone was seen only once. The chain links TRBV25-1 to TRBJ1-4; unclear D gene. The CDR3 spans 14 residues. V was clipped by 6 bases and J by 5 bases, with 13 bases between them. Germline V CDR1 and CDR2: MGHDK, SYGVNS. CDR3 nucleotides: TGTGCCAGCAGCGAACCGGGGATGAATGAAAAACTGTTTTTT. Amino acids: CASSEPGMNEKLFF.

This rearrangement joins TRBV7-2 to TRBJ2-7; 7 bases are shared with TRBD2. Germline V gives CDR1 SGHTA, CDR2 FQGNSA. The CDR3 is 18 residues long. V lost 5 bases and J lost 0; bases outside the gene matches: 16. CDR3 nucleotides: TGTGCCAGCAGCCTCTCTCTGTGGGAGGGGATAAGCTCCTACGAGCAGTACTTC. The encoded protein is CASSLSLWEGISSYEQYF.

The V call is TRBV10-3, the J call TRBJ1-5; D is ambiguous. Germline V gene lookup returns CDR1 ENHRY and CDR2 SYGVKD. The ends were cut back, 7 bases at V and 1 base at J, with 8 bases in the middle. This CDR3 contains 13 residues. CDR3 protein: CAITTGSNQPQHF. Here the CDR3 DNA reads TGTGCCATCACGACGGGAAGCAATCAGCCCCAGCATTTT.

The count of this clone is one. The rearrangement uses TRBV7-9 and TRBJ2-3; no reliable D call. The germline V and J ends were trimmed by 2 bases and 4 bases, with 7 bases remaining between them. CDR1 is SEHNR and CDR2 is FQNEAQ in the germline V gene (reference sequence). The CDR3 consists of 13 residues. CDR3: CASSLSRSDTQYF. The CDR3 DNA reads TGTGCCAGCAGCTTATCTAGGTCAGATACGCAGTATTTT. Full variable domain (missing parts from reference TRBV7-9 and TRBJ2-3): DTGVSQNPRHKITKRGQNVTFRCDPISEHNRLYWYRQTLGQGPEFLTYFQNEAQLEKSRLLSDRFSAERPKGSFSTLEIQRTEQGDSAMYLCASSLSRSDTQYFGPGTRLTVL.

V gene TRBV19 combines with J gene TRBJ2-3, with 7 bases matching TRBD2. The CDR3 covers 16 residues. With 3 bases clipped from V and 2 bases from J, the junction kept 8 bases outside the gene matches. Germline V lookup: CDR1 LNHDA, CDR2 SQIVND (reference sequence). The CDR3 spells CASSMGRGLSTDTQYF. The CDR3 nucleotides read TGTGCCAGTAGTATGGGGAGGGGCCTTTCCACAGATACGCAGTATTTT.

The chain carries TRBV4-3 and TRBJ1-2, with a tentative D call TRBD1 (5 bases). The CDR3 loop spans 13 amino acids. Germline lookup yields CDR1 LGHNA and CDR2 YSLEER. Trimming removed 1 base at V and 8 bases at J, with 11 bases between. The CDR3 spells CASSQGDSRGYTF. The CDR3 coding sequence is TGCGCCAGCAGCCAAGGGGACTCAAGAGGCTACACCTTC.

This chain uses TRBV4-1 with TRBJ2-1; TRBD2 aligns across 15 bases. From germline, CDR1 is MGHRA and CDR2 YSYEKL. CDR3 length: 16 residues. V shed 4 bases, J shed 7 bases, and the junction held 5 bases outside the gene matches. The CDR3 DNA follows: TGCGCCAGCAGCCGAGGACTAGCGGGAGGGCTTAATGAGCAGTTCTTC. Translated, it gives CASSRGLAGGLNEQFF.

The V gene is TRBV6-6, the J gene TRBJ2-7; 8 bases map to TRBD1. The CDR3 extends over 15 amino acids. The germline CDR1 and CDR2 sequences are MNHNY and SVGAGI (reference sequence). The trim removed 4 bases at V and 3 bases at J, leaving 8 bases unmatched. This CDR3 reads CASSSPTGVLYEQYF. The CDR3 region has the DNA TGTGCCAGCAGTTCCCCGACAGGGGTCCTCTACGAGCAGTACTTC.

The chain recombines TRBV5-5 with TRBJ2-1, with 10 positions matching TRBD1. Germline V gene sequence: CDR1 SGHKS, CDR2 YYEKEE (reference sequence). The CDR3 sequence is 15 residues long. The J segment lost 4 bases and the V segment lost 3 bases, leaving 4 bases of the junction unmatched. CDR3 in amino acids: CASSWGQGLYNEQFF. The DNA for the CDR3 is TGTGCCAGCAGCTGGGGACAGGGGCTTTACAATGAGCAGTTCTTC.

The chain recombines TRBV10-3 with TRBJ2-7; no definite D call. Germline CDR1 reads ENHRY; CDR2 reads SYGVKD. CDR3 length: 12 residues. V lost 3 bases and J lost 3, with 6 bases in between. The CDR3 DNA sequence: TGTGCCATCAGTGAAGAACACTACGAGCAGTACTTC. It encodes CAISEEHYEQYF.

V and J are TRBV6-5 and TRBJ1-1; 9 bases fit TRBD1. This CDR3 contains 14 residues. Germline V lookup: CDR1 MNHEY, CDR2 SVGAGI. Unmatched junction bases numbered 7, after V lost 7 bases and J lost 4 bases. CDR3 residues: CASNTGGWGTEAFF. The CDR3 DNA reads as TGTGCCAGCAACACAGGGGGCTGGGGCACTGAAGCTTTCTTT.

This chain uses TRBV18 with TRBJ1-1; a weak D match, TRBD1 (6 bases). Germline V lookup: CDR1 KGHSH, CDR2 LQKENI. This CDR3 is 15 amino acids long. Trimming shortened V by 3 bases and J by 4 bases, and 15 bases separated the two germline ends. CDR3: CASSPGGGLGTEAFF. The CDR3, as DNA: TGTGCCAGCTCACCTGGGGGCGGTCTAGGCACTGAAGCTTTCTTT.

The chain joins TRBV5-1 to TRBJ1-5, with unresolved D. This CDR3 spans 14 amino acids. CDR1 is SGHRS and CDR2 is YFSETQ in the germline V gene. V was cut by 0 bases and J by 9 bases, with 13 bases left in between. The DNA of the CDR3 is TGCGCCAGCAGCTTGGACAGTAGTTCGCGGCCCCAGCATTTT. Amino acid sequence: CASSLDSSSRPQHF.

The V call is TRBV10-3, the J call TRBJ2-7; 10 nucleotides align to TRBD1. The CDR3 runs to 15 residues. The V gene's germline CDR1 is ENHRY and CDR2 SYGVKD. Trimming removed 6 bases from V and 4 bases from J; junction bases left unmatched: 9. CDR3 sequence: CAIRAWDRGGYEQYF. The CDR3 coding sequence is TGTGCCATCAGGGCTTGGGACAGGGGAGGGTACGAGCAGTACTTC.